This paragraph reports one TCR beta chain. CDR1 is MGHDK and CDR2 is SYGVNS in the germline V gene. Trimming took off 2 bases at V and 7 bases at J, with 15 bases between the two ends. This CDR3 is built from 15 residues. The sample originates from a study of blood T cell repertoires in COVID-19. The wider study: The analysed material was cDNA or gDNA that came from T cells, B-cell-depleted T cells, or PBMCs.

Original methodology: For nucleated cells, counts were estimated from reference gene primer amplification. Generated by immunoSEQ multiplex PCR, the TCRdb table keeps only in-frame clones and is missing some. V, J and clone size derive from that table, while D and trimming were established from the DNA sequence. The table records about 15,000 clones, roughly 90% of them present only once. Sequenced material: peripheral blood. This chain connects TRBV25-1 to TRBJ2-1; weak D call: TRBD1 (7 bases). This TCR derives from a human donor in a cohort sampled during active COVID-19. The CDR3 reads CASSEARGRDNEQFF. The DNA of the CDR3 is TGTGCCAGCAGTGAAGCGAGGGGGCGGGATAATGAGCAGTTCTTC.